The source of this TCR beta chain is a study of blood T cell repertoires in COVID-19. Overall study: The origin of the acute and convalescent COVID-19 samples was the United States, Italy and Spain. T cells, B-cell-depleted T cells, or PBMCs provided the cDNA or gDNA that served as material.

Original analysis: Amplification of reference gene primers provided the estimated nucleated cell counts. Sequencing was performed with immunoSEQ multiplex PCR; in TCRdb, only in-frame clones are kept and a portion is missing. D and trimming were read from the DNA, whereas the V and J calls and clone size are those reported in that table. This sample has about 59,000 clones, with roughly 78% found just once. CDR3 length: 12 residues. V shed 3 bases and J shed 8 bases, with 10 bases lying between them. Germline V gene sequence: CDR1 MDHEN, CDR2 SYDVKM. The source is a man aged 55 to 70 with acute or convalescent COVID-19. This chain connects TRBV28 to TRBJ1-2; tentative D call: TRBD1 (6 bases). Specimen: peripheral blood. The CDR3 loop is CASSLYRVGYTF. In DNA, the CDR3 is TGTGCCAGCAGTTTGTACAGGGTGGGCTACACCTTC.